Listed below are T cell receptor beta chains from one sample, sequenced in a study. TCRdb redid the calling of the RT-PCR reads with MiXCR, one entry per CDR3 protein. The profile covers about 680,000 distinct CDR3 sequences, with 14% appearing a single time and roughly 4% taken by the ten largest. The sequencing input was memory CD4+ T cells from blood. The receptors stem from a female donor in good health, serving as a healthy control. Both conserved end residues are part of each CDR3. Each record gives: D gene, CDR3 length, V gene, J gene, clone size, CDR3 DNA, CDR3 protein. D genes are given only for firm matches. The size field is filled for only some rows; it gives once, few, many or a size class.

NA	13	TRBV5-1	TRBJ2-5	NA	TGCGCCAGCAGGTTGGACAACCAAGAGACCCAGTACTTC	CASRLDNQETQYF
NA	15	TRBV6-5	TRBJ1-1	NA	TGTGCCAGCAGTTACGTTGTCAGCCAGAACACTGAAGCTTTCTTT	CASSYVVSQNTEAFF
NA	14	TRBV5-1	TRBJ1-4	NA	TGCGCCAGCAGTTTGGACCTTATGGAGGAAAAACTGTTTTTT	CASSLDLMEEKLFF
NA	15	TRBV7-2	TRBJ1-2	few	TGTGCCAGCAGCTTAGGGTCAGACCCACTCTATGGCTACACCTTC	CASSLGSDPLYGYTF
TRBD1	13	TRBV7-2	TRBJ2-7	NA	TGTGCCAGCAGCCCGAGGGACAGGGGCGAGCAGTACTTC	CASSPRDRGEQYF
NA	13	TRBV7-2	TRBJ1-2	NA	TGTGCCAGCAGCTTACAGGGTCTCAACGGCTACACCTTC	CASSLQGLNGYTF
TRBD1	16	TRBV6-6	TRBJ2-5	few	TGTGCCAGCAGTTACTCGGGGACAGCTAATCAAGAGACCCAGTACTTC	CASSYSGTANQETQYF
NA	15	TRBV5-6	TRBJ2-1	many	TGTGCCAGCAGCTCCGAAATGGGCTCCTACAATGAGCAGTTCTTC	CASSSEMGSYNEQFF
NA	14	TRBV5-1	TRBJ1-2	few	TGCGCCAGCAGCTCCCTCGCGGACAACTATGGCTACACCTTC	CASSSLADNYGYTF
TRBD1	17	TRBV4-3	TRBJ2-1	many	TGCGCCAGCAGCCATGGAACAGGGGCTCTAGGCTACAATGAGCAGTTCTTC	CASSHGTGALGYNEQFF
TRBD2	15	TRBV27	TRBJ2-7	few	TGTGCCAGCAGACAACCGGGACTAGCAGGATACGAGCAGTACTTC	CASRQPGLAGYEQYF
NA	13	TRBV10-3	TRBJ1-2	few	TGTGCCATCAGTGAGGACAGTGGTTTTGGCTACACCTTC	CAISEDSGFGYTF
TRBD1	14	TRBV5-1	TRBJ1-2	many	TGCGCCAGCGCCCCCGGGACAGGGTCTAATGGCTACACCTTC	CASAPGTGSNGYTF
NA	12	TRBV6-1	TRBJ2-7	few	TGTGCCAGCAGCGACACCATCTACGAGCAGTACTTC	CASSDTIYEQYF
NA	16	TRBV5-1	TRBJ1-4	NA	TGCGCCAGCAGCTTGATGTCATCCGGGAGTTATGAAAAACTGTTTTTT	CASSLMSSGSYEKLFF
TRBD1	18	TRBV6-5	TRBJ1-2	few	TGTGCCAGCAGCCAGACAGGGGGCCCGGGTGTGGCTAACTATGGCTACACCTTC	CASSQTGGPGVANYGYTF
NA	14	TRBV3-1	TRBJ2-7	few	TGTGCCAGCAGCCAAGTGCCAGGCCGCTACGAGCAGTACTTC	CASSQVPGRYEQYF
TRBD1	16	TRBV6-6	TRBJ1-2	few	TGTGCCAGCAGTTACTCGGGCAGGGGGCTGGGCTATGGCTACACCTTC	CASSYSGRGLGYGYTF
TRBD1	14	TRBV20-1	TRBJ1-1	few	TGCAGTGCTAGCTTCCATGGACAGGGCGTTGAAGCTTTCTTT	CSASFHGQGVEAFF
NA	17	TRBV5-6	TRBJ2-6	NA	TGTGCCAGCAGCTTCCCCCCTTCTAGCTCTGGGGCCAACGTCCTGACTTTC	CASSFPPSSSGANVLTF
NA	15	TRBV4-2	TRBJ1-4	many	TGTGCCAGCAGCCAACAGGTCCTTGCGAATGAAAAACTGTTTTTT	CASSQQVLANEKLFF
TRBD1	18	TRBV29-1	TRBJ2-1	many	TGCAGCGTTCTTTTCACTTCGTTCGGGACAGGGCGCTACAATGAGCAGTTCTTC	CSVLFTSFGTGRYNEQFF
NA	14	TRBV5-1	TRBJ2-2	many	TGCGCCAGTGCCGCGGAGGGTAGCACCGGGGAGCTGTTTTTT	CASAAEGSTGELFF
TRBD1	16	TRBV7-3	TRBJ2-3	NA	TGTGCCAGCAGCCGACTCCGGACAGGGGGCACAGATACGCAGTATTTT	CASSRLRTGGTDTQYF
NA	15	TRBV20-1	TRBJ1-5	NA	TGCAGTGCTAGCCTAGGGCAGGGGCCAGCTCAGCCCCAGCATTTT	CSASLGQGPAQPQHF
TRBD2	16	TRBV5-1	TRBJ2-2	few	TGCGCCAGCAGGCCCGGGACTAGCGGGAGTACAGGGGAGCTGTTTTTT	CASRPGTSGSTGELFF
NA	15	TRBV6-5	TRBJ2-4	many	TGTGCCAGCAGTTACTCTTGGGAAGCCAAAAACATTCAGTACTTC	CASSYSWEAKNIQYF
NA	14	TRBV7-8	TRBJ2-2	NA	TGTGCCAGCAGCTTATTTTCGAACACCGGGGAGCTGTTTTTT	CASSLFSNTGELFF
NA	18	TRBV12-3/TRBV12-4	TRBJ1-1	few	TGTGCCAGCAGTTCATTGTACCGGGACCCATCGCGCAACACTGAAGCTTTCTTT	CASSSLYRDPSRNTEAFF
NA	13	TRBV24-1	TRBJ2-7	NA	TGTGCCACCAGTGATTTCGACACGTACGAGCAGTACTTC	CATSDFDTYEQYF
TRBD2	16	TRBV20-1	TRBJ2-7	many	TGCAGTGCAAAAAACCAACTAGCGGGGACCTCCTACGAGCAGTACTTC	CSAKNQLAGTSYEQYF
NA	12	TRBV11-2	TRBJ2-3	NA	TGTGCCAGCGCTCTCCAAACAGATACGCAGTATTTT	CASALQTDTQYF
TRBD1	14	TRBV10-3	TRBJ2-7	few	TGTGCCAGTGCTCCGGGACAGGATGCCTACGAGCAGTACTTC	CASAPGQDAYEQYF
NA	13	TRBV5-6	TRBJ2-7	many	TGTGCCAGCAGCTTGGCGGGACAATACGAGCAGTACTTC	CASSLAGQYEQYF
TRBD2	13	TRBV10-3	TRBJ2-1	NA	TGTGCCAGTCATGTGGCGGGAGAGGGTGAGCAGTTCTTC	CASHVAGEGEQFF
NA	14	TRBV7-3	TRBJ2-7	few	TGTGCCAGCAGCCCCTGGGACTCAGGAGGAGAGCAGTACTTC	CASSPWDSGGEQYF
NA	14	TRBV6-1	TRBJ2-2	many	TGTGCCAGCAGTGAAGCGCCGGGGTACGGGGAGCTGTTTTTT	CASSEAPGYGELFF
NA	12	TRBV3-1	TRBJ1-2	NA	TGTGCCAGCCTTCAGGGGATGCATGGCTACACCTTC	CASLQGMHGYTF
NA	13	TRBV7-2	TRBJ1-5	NA	TGTGCCAGCAGCGAGGGACGGAATCAGCCCCAGCATTTT	CASSEGRNQPQHF
NA	14	TRBV12-3/TRBV12-4	TRBJ1-4	NA	TGTGCCAGCAGTTTCGGAGGGAGTGGTGAAAAACTGTTTTTT	CASSFGGSGEKLFF
NA	12	TRBV3-1	TRBJ1-5	many	TGTGCCAGCAGCCAAGGGGACCAGCCCCAGCATTTT	CASSQGDQPQHF